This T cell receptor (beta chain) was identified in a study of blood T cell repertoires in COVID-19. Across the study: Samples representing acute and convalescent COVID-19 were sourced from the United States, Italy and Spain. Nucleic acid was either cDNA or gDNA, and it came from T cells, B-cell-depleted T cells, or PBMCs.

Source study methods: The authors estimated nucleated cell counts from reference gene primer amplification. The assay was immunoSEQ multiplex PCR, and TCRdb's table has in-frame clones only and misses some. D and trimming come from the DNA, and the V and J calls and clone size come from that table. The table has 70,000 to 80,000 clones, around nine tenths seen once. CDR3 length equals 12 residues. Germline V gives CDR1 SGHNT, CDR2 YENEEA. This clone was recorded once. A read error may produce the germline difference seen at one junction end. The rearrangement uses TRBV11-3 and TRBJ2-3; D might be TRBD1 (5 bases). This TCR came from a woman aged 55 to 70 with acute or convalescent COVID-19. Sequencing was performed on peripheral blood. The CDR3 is CASSLDRDTQYF. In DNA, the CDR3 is TGTGCCAGCAGTTTAGACAGAGATACGCAGTATTTT.